Listed below are T cell receptor beta chains from one sample, sequenced in a study of shared clonotypes between healthy human individuals. The table came from immunoSEQ multiplex PCR; TCRdb's copy has only in-frame clones and leaves some out. Of some 1.4 million clones in the sample, roughly 95% were seen once. The sample was naive CD4+ T cells sorted from blood. Source of these receptors: a man aged 25-40 years in good health. CDR3s include the opening cysteine and the closing phenylalanine or tryptophan. D genes are given only for firm matches. Size is omitted from some rows. Given values are once, few, many or a class for expanded clones.

clone size: once; V gene: TRBV18; J gene: TRBJ1-1; D gene: NA; CDR3 protein: CASSPVQGTTNTEAFF; CDR3 DNA: TGTGCCAGCTCCCCTGTCCAGGGGACTACGAACACTGAAGCTTTCTTT
clone size: NA; V gene: TRBV10-3; J gene: TRBJ2-7; D gene: NA; CDR3 protein: CAISDRTGYEQYF; CDR3 DNA: TGTGCCATCAGTGATAGAACAGGGTACGAGCAGTACTTC
clone size: once; V gene: TRBV5-3; J gene: TRBJ2-7; D gene: NA; CDR3 protein: CARSWGTRGPYEQYF; CDR3 DNA: TGTGCCAGAAGCTGGGGGACAAGGGGACCCTACGAGCAGTACTTC
clone size: NA; V gene: TRBV5-1; J gene: TRBJ2-3; D gene: NA; CDR3 protein: CASSLGVSTDTQYF; CDR3 DNA: TGCGCCAGCAGCTTGGGGGTTTCCACAGATACGCAGTATTTT
clone size: NA; V gene: TRBV2; J gene: TRBJ2-1; D gene: NA; CDR3 protein: CASSSPRGIMNEQFF; CDR3 DNA: TGTGCCAGCTCCTCCCCTCGCGGGATCATGAATGAGCAGTTCTTC
clone size: NA; V gene: TRBV11-2; J gene: TRBJ2-1; D gene: NA; CDR3 protein: CASSLDRSGNEQFF; CDR3 DNA: TGTGCCAGCAGCTTAGATCGTTCAGGTAATGAGCAGTTCTTC
clone size: NA; V gene: TRBV27; J gene: TRBJ1-4; D gene: TRBD1; CDR3 protein: CASRDSRGQGGKLFF; CDR3 DNA: TGTGCCAGCAGAGACTCTCGGGGTCAGGGGGGAAAACTGTTTTTT
clone size: NA; V gene: TRBV6-6; J gene: TRBJ2-7; D gene: NA; CDR3 protein: CASSTRGTEQYF; CDR3 DNA: TGTGCCAGCAGTACCCGGGGAACCGAGCAGTACTTC
clone size: NA; V gene: TRBV10-1; J gene: TRBJ1-5; D gene: TRBD1; CDR3 protein: CASSTGVGQPQHF; CDR3 DNA: TGCGCCAGCAGCACAGGGGTAGGTCAGCCCCAGCATTTT
clone size: NA; V gene: TRBV6-1; J gene: TRBJ2-7; D gene: NA; CDR3 protein: CASSFRASSYEQYF; CDR3 DNA: TGTGCCAGCAGTTTCAGAGCAAGCTCCTACGAGCAGTACTTC
clone size: NA; V gene: TRBV5-1; J gene: TRBJ2-1; D gene: TRBD2; CDR3 protein: CASRTSGRNNEQFF; CDR3 DNA: TGCGCCAGCAGAACTAGCGGGAGAAACAATGAGCAGTTCTTC
clone size: NA; V gene: TRBV7-9; J gene: TRBJ1-5; D gene: NA; CDR3 protein: CASSFRGGNQPQHF; CDR3 DNA: TGTGCCAGCAGCTTTAGGGGGGGGAATCAGCCCCAGCATTTT
clone size: NA; V gene: TRBV19; J gene: TRBJ2-1; D gene: TRBD2; CDR3 protein: CASSPFGGSYNEQFF; CDR3 DNA: TGTGCCAGTAGTCCCTTTGGCGGGAGCTACAATGAGCAGTTCTTC
clone size: NA; V gene: TRBV6-5; J gene: TRBJ2-2; D gene: TRBD2; CDR3 protein: CASIRLAGGPGELFF; CDR3 DNA: TGTGCCAGTATAAGACTAGCGGGAGGGCCCGGGGAGCTGTTTTTT
clone size: NA; V gene: TRBV2; J gene: TRBJ2-7; D gene: NA; CDR3 protein: CASKDGGTYEQYF; CDR3 DNA: TGTGCCAGCAAAGACGGGGGAACCTACGAGCAGTACTTC
clone size: NA; V gene: TRBV27; J gene: TRBJ2-3; D gene: TRBD2; CDR3 protein: CASSLFFRASGRENPSTDTQYF; CDR3 DNA: TGTGCCAGTAGTTTATTCTTCCGGGCTAGCGGGAGGGAGAACCCTAGCACAGATACGCAGTATTTT
clone size: NA; V gene: TRBV4-2; J gene: TRBJ1-5; D gene: NA; CDR3 protein: CASSQDGPQANQPQHF; CDR3 DNA: TGTGCCAGCAGCCAAGACGGGCCCCAGGCGAATCAGCCCCAGCATTTT
clone size: NA; V gene: TRBV30; J gene: TRBJ2-5; D gene: TRBD1; CDR3 protein: CAWTGGPYDQETQYF; CDR3 DNA: TGTGCCTGGACAGGGGGCCCCTACGACCAAGAGACCCAGTACTTC
clone size: NA; V gene: TRBV15; J gene: TRBJ1-3; D gene: TRBD1; CDR3 protein: CATSRTYRGSGNTIYF; CDR3 DNA: TGTGCCACCAGCAGAACCTACAGGGGGTCTGGAAACACCATATATTTT
clone size: NA; V gene: TRBV18; J gene: TRBJ1-5; D gene: NA; CDR3 protein: CASSPQRDARGQPQHF; CDR3 DNA: TGTGCCAGCTCACCACAACGGGACGCGCGCGGTCAGCCCCAGCATTTT
clone size: NA; V gene: TRBV11-2; J gene: TRBJ2-2; D gene: TRBD1; CDR3 protein: CASSVQGLNTGELFF; CDR3 DNA: TGTGCCAGCAGCGTACAGGGGCTGAACACCGGGGAGCTGTTTTTT
clone size: NA; V gene: TRBV28; J gene: TRBJ1-2; D gene: TRBD1; CDR3 protein: CATYRGRDINYGYTF; CDR3 DNA: TGTGCCACCTACAGGGGCCGCGATATTAACTATGGCTACACCTTC
clone size: NA; V gene: TRBV10-3; J gene: TRBJ2-1; D gene: NA; CDR3 protein: CAISESTGNEQFF; CDR3 DNA: TGTGCCATCAGTGAGTCGACAGGCAATGAGCAGTTCTTC
clone size: NA; V gene: TRBV7-9; J gene: TRBJ2-4; D gene: NA; CDR3 protein: CASSLNRQNIQYF; CDR3 DNA: TGTGCCAGCAGCTTGAACAGACAAAACATTCAGTACTTC
clone size: NA; V gene: TRBV5-5; J gene: TRBJ2-2; D gene: TRBD2; CDR3 protein: CASSRAPGLVGTGELFF; CDR3 DNA: TGTGCCAGCAGCCGGGCCCCGGGACTAGTAGGGACCGGGGAGCTGTTTTTT
clone size: NA; V gene: TRBV6-5; J gene: TRBJ2-4; D gene: TRBD1; CDR3 protein: CASSYTLTGSKNIQYF; CDR3 DNA: TGTGCCAGCAGTTACACATTGACAGGGTCCAAAAACATTCAGTACTTC
clone size: NA; V gene: TRBV2; J gene: TRBJ2-2; D gene: TRBD2; CDR3 protein: CASSLIRGRAAELFF; CDR3 DNA: TGTGCCAGCAGTCTAATTCGGGGGAGGGCCGCGGAGCTGTTTTTT